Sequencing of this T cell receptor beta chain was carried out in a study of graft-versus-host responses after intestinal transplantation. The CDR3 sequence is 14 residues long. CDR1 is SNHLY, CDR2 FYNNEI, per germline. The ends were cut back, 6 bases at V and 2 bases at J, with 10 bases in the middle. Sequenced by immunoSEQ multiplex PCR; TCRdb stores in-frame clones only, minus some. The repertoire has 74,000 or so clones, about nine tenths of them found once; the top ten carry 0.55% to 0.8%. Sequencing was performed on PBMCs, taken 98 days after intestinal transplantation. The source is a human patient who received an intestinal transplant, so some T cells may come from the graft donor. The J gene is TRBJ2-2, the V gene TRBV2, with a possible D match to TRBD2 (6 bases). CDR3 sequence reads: CASSPGLNTGELFF. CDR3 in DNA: TGTGCCAGCAGCCCGGGACTCAACACCGGGGAGCTGTTTTTT.